This T cell receptor beta chain was captured by sequencing in a study of blood T cell repertoires in COVID-19. Study overall: COVID-19 samples from acute and convalescent phases originated in the United States, Italy and Spain. Sources were T cells, B-cell-depleted T cells, or PBMCs; the material itself was cDNA or gDNA.

This CDR3 comprises 17 residues. In germline, CDR1 is SGHNT, CDR2 YYREEE (reference sequence). V gave up 4 bases and J gave up 0 bases; unmatched junction bases: 8. In its sample, this clone was seen a few times. Per the original methods: Reference gene primer amplification yielded estimated nucleated cell counts. TCRdb keeps only in-frame clones here, not all; method: immunoSEQ multiplex PCR. V, J and clone size were drawn from that table, and D and trimming were deduced from the DNA. The sample contains about 320,000 clones, around 86% of which appear only once. The sample comprised peripheral blood. The source is a woman in her forties or fifties with acute or convalescent COVID-19. This chain joins TRBV5-4 and TRBJ2-3, with 10 bases matching TRBD1. The chain's CDR3 is CASSGRQGAGSTDTQYF. CDR3 sequence (DNA): TGTGCCAGCAGCGGGCGACAGGGGGCGGGTAGCACAGATACGCAGTATTTT.